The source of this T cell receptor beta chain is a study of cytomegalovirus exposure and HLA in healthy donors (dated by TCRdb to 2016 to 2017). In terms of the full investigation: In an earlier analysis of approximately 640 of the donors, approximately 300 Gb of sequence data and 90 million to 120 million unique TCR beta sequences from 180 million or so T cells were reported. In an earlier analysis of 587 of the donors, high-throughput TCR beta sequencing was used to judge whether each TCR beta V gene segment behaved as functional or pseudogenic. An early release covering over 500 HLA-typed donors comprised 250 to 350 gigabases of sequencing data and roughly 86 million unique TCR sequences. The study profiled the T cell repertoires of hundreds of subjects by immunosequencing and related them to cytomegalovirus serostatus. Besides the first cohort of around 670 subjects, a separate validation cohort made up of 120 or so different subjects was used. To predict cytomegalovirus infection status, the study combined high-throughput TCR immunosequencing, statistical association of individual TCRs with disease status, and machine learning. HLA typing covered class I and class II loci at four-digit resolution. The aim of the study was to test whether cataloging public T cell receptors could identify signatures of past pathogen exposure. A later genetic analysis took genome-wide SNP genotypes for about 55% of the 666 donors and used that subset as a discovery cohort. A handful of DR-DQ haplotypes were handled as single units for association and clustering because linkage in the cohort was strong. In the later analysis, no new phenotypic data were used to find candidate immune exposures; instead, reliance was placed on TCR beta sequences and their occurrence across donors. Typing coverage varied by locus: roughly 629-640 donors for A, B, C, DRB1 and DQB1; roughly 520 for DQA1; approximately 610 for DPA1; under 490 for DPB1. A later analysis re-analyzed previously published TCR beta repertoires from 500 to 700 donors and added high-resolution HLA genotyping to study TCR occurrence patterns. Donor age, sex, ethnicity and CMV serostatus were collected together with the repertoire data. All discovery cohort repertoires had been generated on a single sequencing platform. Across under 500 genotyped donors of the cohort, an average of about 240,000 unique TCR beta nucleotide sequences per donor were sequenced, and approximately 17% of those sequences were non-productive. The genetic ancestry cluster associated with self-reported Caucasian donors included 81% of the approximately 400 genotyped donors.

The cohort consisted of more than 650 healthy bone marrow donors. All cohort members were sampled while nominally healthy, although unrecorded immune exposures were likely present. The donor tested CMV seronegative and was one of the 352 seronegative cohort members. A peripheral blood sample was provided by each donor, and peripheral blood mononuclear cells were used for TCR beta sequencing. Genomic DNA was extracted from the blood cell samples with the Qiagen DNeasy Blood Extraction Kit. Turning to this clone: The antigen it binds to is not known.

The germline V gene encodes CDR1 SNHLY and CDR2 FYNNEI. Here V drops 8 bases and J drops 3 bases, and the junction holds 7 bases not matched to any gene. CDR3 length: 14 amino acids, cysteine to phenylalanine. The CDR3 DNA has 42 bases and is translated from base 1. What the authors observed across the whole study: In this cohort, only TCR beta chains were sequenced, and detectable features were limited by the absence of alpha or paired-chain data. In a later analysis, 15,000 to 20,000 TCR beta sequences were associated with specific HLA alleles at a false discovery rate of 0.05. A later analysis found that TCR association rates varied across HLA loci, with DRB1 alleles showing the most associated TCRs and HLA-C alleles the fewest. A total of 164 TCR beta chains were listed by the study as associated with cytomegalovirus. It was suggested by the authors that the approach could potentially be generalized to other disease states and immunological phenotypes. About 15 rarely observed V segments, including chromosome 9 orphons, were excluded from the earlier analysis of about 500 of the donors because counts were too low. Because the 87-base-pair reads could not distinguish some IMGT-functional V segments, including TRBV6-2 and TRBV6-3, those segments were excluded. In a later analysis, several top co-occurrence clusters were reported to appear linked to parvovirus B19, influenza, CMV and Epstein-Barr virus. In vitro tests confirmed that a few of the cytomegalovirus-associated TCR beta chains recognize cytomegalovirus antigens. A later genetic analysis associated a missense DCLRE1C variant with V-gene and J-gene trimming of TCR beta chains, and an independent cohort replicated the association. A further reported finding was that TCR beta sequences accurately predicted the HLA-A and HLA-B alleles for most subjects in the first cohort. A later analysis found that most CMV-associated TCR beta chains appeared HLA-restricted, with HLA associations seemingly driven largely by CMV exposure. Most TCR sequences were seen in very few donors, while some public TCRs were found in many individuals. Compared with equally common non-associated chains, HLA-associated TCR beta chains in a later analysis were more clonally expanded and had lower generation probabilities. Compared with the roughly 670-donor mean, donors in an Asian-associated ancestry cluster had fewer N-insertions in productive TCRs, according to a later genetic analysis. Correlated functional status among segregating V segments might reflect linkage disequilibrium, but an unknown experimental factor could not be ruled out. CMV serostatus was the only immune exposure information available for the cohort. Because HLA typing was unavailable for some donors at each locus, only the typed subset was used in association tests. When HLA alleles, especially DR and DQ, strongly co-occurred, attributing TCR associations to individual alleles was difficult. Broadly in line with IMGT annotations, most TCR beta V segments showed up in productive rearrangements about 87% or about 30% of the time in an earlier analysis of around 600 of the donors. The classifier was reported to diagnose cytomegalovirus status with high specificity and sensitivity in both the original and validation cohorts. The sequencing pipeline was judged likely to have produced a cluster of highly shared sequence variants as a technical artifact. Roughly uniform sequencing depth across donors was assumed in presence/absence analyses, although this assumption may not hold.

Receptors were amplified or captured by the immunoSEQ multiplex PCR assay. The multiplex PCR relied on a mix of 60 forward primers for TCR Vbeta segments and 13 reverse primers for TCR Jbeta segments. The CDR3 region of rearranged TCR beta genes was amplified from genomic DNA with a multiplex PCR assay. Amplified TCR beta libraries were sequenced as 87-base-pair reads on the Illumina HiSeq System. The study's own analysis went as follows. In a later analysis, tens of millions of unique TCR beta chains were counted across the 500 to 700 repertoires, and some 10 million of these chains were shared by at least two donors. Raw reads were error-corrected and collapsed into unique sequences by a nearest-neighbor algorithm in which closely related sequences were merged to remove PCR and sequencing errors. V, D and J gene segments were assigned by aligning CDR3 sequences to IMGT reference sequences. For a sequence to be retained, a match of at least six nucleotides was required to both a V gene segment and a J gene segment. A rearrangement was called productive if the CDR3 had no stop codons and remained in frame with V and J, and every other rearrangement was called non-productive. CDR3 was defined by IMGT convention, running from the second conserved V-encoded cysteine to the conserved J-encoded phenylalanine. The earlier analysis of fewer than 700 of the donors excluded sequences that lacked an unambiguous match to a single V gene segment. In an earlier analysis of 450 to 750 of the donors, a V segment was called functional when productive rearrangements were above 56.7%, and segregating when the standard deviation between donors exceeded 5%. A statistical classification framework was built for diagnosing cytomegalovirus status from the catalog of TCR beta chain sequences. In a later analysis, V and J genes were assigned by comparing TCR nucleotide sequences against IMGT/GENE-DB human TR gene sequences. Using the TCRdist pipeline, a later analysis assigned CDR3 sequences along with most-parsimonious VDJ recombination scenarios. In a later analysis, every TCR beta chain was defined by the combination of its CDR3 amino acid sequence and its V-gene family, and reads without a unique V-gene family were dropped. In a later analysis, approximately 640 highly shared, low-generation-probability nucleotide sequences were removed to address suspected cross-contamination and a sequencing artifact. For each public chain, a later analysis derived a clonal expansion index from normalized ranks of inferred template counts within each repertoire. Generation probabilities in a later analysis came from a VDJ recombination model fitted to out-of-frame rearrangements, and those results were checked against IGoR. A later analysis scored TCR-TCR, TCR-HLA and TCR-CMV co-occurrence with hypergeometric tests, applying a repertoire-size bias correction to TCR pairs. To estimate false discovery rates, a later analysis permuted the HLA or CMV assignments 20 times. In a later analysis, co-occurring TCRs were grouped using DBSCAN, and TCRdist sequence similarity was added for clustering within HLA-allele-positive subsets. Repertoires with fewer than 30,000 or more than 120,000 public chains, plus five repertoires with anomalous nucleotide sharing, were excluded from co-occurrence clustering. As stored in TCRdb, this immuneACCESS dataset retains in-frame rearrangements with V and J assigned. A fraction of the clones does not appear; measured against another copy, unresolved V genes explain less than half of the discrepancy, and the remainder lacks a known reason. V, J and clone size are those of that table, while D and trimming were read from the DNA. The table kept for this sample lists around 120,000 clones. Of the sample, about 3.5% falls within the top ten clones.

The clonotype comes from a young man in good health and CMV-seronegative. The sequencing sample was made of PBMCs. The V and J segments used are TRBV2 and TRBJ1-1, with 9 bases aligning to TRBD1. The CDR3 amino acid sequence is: CASRYRGRDTEAFF. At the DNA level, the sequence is TGTGCCAGCCGATACAGGGGGCGGGACACTGAAGCTTTCTTT.